The entry that follows covers one T cell receptor beta chain sequence. The repertoire was sequenced with immunoSEQ multiplex PCR; TCRdb's copy has only in-frame clones and lacks some. This table holds 250,000 to 400,000 clones, 70% to 90% found once. The CDR3 extends over 14 amino acids. The V gene lost 1 base and the J gene lost 0 bases, with 7 bases spanning the gap. Germline V gene data show CDR1 as LGHNA and CDR2 as YSLEER. The sample originates from a study of blood T cell repertoires in COVID-19. Study-level background: Nucleic acid was either cDNA or gDNA, and it came from T cells, B-cell-depleted T cells, or PBMCs.

The chain links TRBV4-3 to TRBJ2-7; no reliable D call. The material sequenced was PBMCs or T cells enriched from blood (not recorded which). The source of this sequence is a woman aged 25 to 45 who had recovered from COVID-19. The CDR3 is CASSQVVSSYEQYF. CDR3 DNA: TGCGCCAGCAGCCAAGTGGTTAGCTCCTACGAGCAGTACTTC.